Listed here are 21 T cell receptor beta chains from one sample, sequenced in a study of T cell responses to AZD1222 COVID-19 vaccine. The table came from immunoSEQ multiplex PCR; TCRdb's copy has only in-frame clones and leaves some out. The table shows over 120,000 clones, with around 92% occurring only once. Source: peripheral blood, taken 28 days after the second AZD1222 dose. The source of these receptors is an adult who received the AZD1222 COVID-19 vaccine.

This chain joins TRBV28 and TRBJ1-2; a possible D gene is TRBD1 (5 bases). The CDR3 covers 13 residues. Between the trimmed V and J ends, which lost 8 bases and 5 bases, there was a span of 15 bases. Germline CDR1 reads MDHEN; CDR2 reads SYDVKM. Written as DNA, the CDR3 is TGTGCCAGCCTTGGGGCAGCTCTTTATGGCTACACCTTC. Its protein is CASLGAALYGYTF.

V is TRBV28 and J is TRBJ2-1, with D possibly matching TRBD2 (5 bases). The CDR3 spans 11 residues. CDR1 is MDHEN and CDR2 is SYDVKM in the germline V gene. The V end lost 2 bases, the J end lost 10 bases, and 6 bases lay between the germline ends. In DNA, the CDR3 is TGTGCCAGCAGTTTAAGAGGGGAGCAGTTCTTC. Residues: CASSLRGEQFF.

This clone was counted between two and nine times. This sequence joins TRBV28 and TRBJ1-1; 12 bases align to TRBD1. V lost 6 bases to trimming and J lost 7 bases; unmatched junction nucleotides: 9. CDR1 is MDHEN and CDR2 is SYDVKM in the germline V gene. This CDR3 has 15 amino acids. CDR3 residues: CASRRGQGAFGEAFF. CDR3 DNA sequence: TGTGCCAGCAGGCGGGGACAGGGGGCTTTCGGTGAAGCTTTCTTT.

The gene calls are TRBV5-4 and TRBJ2-7; D not resolved. V shed 0 bases and J shed 2 bases, with 15 bases lying between them. The CDR3 is 16 amino acids. The germline V gene has CDR1 SGHNT and CDR2 YYREEE (reference sequence). CDR3 coding DNA: TGTGCCAGCAGCTTGGCTTTATCACTAAACCCCTACGAGCAGTACTTC. This sequence encodes CASSLALSLNPYEQYF.

The rearrangement uses TRBV28 and TRBJ1-2, with 7 bases that match TRBD1. V shed 2 bases, J shed 5 bases, and the junction held 11 bases outside the gene matches. The CDR3 length is 16 residues. Germline CDR1 and CDR2: MDHEN and SYDVKM. The CDR3 bases are TGTGCCAGCAGTTTAGACCTCTTGGGACAGCTATATGGCTACACCTTC. Translation: CASSLDLLGQLYGYTF.

This chain uses TRBV5-1 with TRBJ2-1, with 11 bases aligning to TRBD2. The V segment lost 5 bases and the J segment 7 bases; nucleotides outside the gene matches: 26. The CDR3 is made up of 21 amino acids. The germline gives CDR1 SGHRS, CDR2 YFSETQ. The CDR3 region is CASSLHTGASPLAGARNEQFF. In DNA, the CDR3 is TGCGCCAGCAGTCTCCACACAGGGGCCAGCCCACTAGCGGGAGCCAGAAATGAGCAGTTCTTC.

The chain uses TRBV6-5 and TRBJ1-1; D call uncertain. The CDR3 has 12 residues. CDR1 is MNHEY and CDR2 is SVGAGI in the germline V gene. Trimming took off 5 bases at V and 5 bases at J, with 9 bases between the two ends. This CDR3 is CASSPWATEAFF. For the CDR3, the DNA is TGTGCCAGCAGTCCTTGGGCGACTGAAGCTTTCTTT.

This clone was detected a few times. The chain has TRBV7-8 and TRBJ1-5; TRBD1 might be the D (5 bases). CDR1 SGHVS and CDR2 FQNEAQ come from the germline V gene. The CDR3 covers 13 residues. The ends were cut back, 3 bases at V and 7 bases at J, with 10 bases in the middle. CDR3 in DNA: TGTGCCAGCAGCTTCAGGGCGGGCCAGCCCCAGCATTTT. As protein: CASSFRAGQPQHF.

The genes are TRBV30 and TRBJ1-2; perhaps TRBD1 as D (6 bases). The ends were cut back, 1 base at V and 5 bases at J, with 14 bases in the middle. There are 14 residues in the CDR3. Germline CDR1 is GTSNPN and CDR2 is SVGIG (reference sequence). Here the CDR3 DNA reads TGTGCCTGGAGTGCAACGGGGGCTGGGTATGGCTACACCTTC. This gives the protein CAWSATGAGYGYTF.

CDR3 in amino acids: CASSLSTIDRSVLIRKLFF. DNA for the CDR3: TGTGCCAGCAGTTTATCTACAATCGACAGGTCGGTCTTAATTAGAAAACTGTTTTTT. The J gene is TRBJ1-4, the V gene TRBV27; D is perhaps TRBD1 (6 bases). Germline loops: CDR1 MNHEY, CDR2 SMNVEV (reference sequence). The germline V and J ends were trimmed by 0 bases and 10 bases, with 27 bases remaining between them. The CDR3 consists of 19 residues.

The rearrangement links TRBV9 to TRBJ2-6, with 7 bases identical to TRBD1. V lost 4 bases and J lost 4; bases outside the gene matches: 8. There are 16 residues in the CDR3. Germline CDR1 SGDLS, CDR2 YYNGEE. CDR3 bases: TGTGCCAGCAGCATAAAGACAGGGAACGGGGCCAACGTCCTGACTTTC. It translates to CASSIKTGNGANVLTF.

This clone came up once. CDR3 coding DNA: TGTGCCAGCAGTTTAAGGGGACGCCACTCTGGAAACACCATATATTTT. It yields the protein CASSLRGRHSGNTIYF. The chain is built from TRBV28 and TRBJ1-3, with TRBD1 as a possible D gene (5 bases). Germline CDR1 and CDR2: MDHEN and SYDVKM. This CDR3 is 16 amino acids long. V lost 2 bases to trimming and J lost 0 bases, with 11 bases between them.

The rearrangement links TRBV5-5 to TRBJ2-3; D remains ambiguous. Germline V lookup: CDR1 SGHKS, CDR2 YYEKEE (reference sequence). The CDR3 consists of 16 residues. V shed 4 bases and J shed 2 bases, with 17 bases lying between them. CDR3 coding DNA: TGTGCCAGCAGCGTACGCAGGAAGCCTTCCACAGATACGCAGTATTTT. Residues: CASSVRRKPSTDTQYF.

The chain is built from TRBV2 and TRBJ2-5; 11 nucleotides align to TRBD2. The germline CDR1 and CDR2 sequences are SNHLY and FYNNEI. Unmatched junction bases numbered 4, after V lost 2 bases and J lost 2 bases. The CDR3 spans 16 residues. The CDR3 region has the DNA TGTGCCAGCAGTGAAAGACTAGCGGGGCTTCAAGAGACCCAGTACTTC. It codes for CASSERLAGLQETQYF.

A word on this clone: A junction boundary mismatches the germline segment, possibly from a read error. V is TRBV19 and J is TRBJ2-3; 11 bases agree with TRBD2. CDR1 and CDR2 (germline): LNHDA, SQIVND (reference sequence). This CDR3 contains 14 residues. The DNA of the CDR3 is TGTGCCAGTAGGATAGCGGGAGGGGAGCGTACGCAGTATTTT. Translating it yields CASRIAGGERTQYF.

This clone was detected once. The CDR3 DNA reads TGTGCCAGCAGCCCCCATGAATGGGAACAGTTCTTC. Residues: CASSPHEWEQFF. The chain is built from TRBV7-9 and TRBJ2-1; D is unresolved. The CDR3 contains 12 residues. Germline lookup yields CDR1 SEHNR and CDR2 FQNEAQ (reference sequence). V was clipped by 5 bases and J by 13 bases, with 15 bases between them.

The rearrangement links TRBV12-3 or TRBV12-4 to TRBJ1-3; D is unclear. This CDR3 has 13 residues. Trimming pared 7 bases from V and 3 bases from J, leaving 10 bases between. CDR3 sequence reads: CASTPLGGNTIYF. As DNA, the CDR3 is TGTGCCAGCACCCCCCTTGGTGGAAACACCATATATTTT.

The V call is TRBV11-2, the J call TRBJ2-7; D perhaps matches TRBD2 (5 bases). V lost 1 base, J lost 0 bases, and 7 bases lay in between. CDR3 length: 14 amino acids. The germline V gene has CDR1 SGHAT and CDR2 FQNNGV. The CDR3 coding sequence is TGTGCCAGCAGCTTAGGGACTGACTCCTACGAGCAGTACTTC. It yields the protein CASSLGTDSYEQYF.

The chain carries TRBV10-1 and TRBJ1-1; D gene uncertain. The CDR3 totals 14 residues. Germline V gives CDR1 WNHNN, CDR2 SYGVQD (reference sequence). Trimming left V 2 bases short and J 5 bases short, with 12 bases between. DNA for the CDR3: TGCGCCAGCAGTGAGAAAGGGAGAGATACTGAAGCTTTCTTT. It translates to CASSEKGRDTEAFF.

The V gene is TRBV11-2, the J gene TRBJ1-2; D is undetermined. Germline V lookup: CDR1 SGHAT, CDR2 FQNNGV. Deletions cut 4 bases from V and 7 bases from J, with 10 bases between. The CDR3 loop spans 12 amino acids. This CDR3 is CASSSLGLGYTF. In DNA, the CDR3 is TGTGCCAGCAGCTCCTTAGGCCTTGGCTACACCTTC. Supplemented by reference TRBV11-2 and TRBJ1-2, the full variable domain reads EAGVAQSPRYKIIEKRQSVAFWCNPISGHATLYWYQQILGQGPKLLIQFQNNGVVDDSQLPKDRFSAERLKGVDSTLKIQPAKLEDSAVYLCASSSLGLGYTFGSGTRLTVV.

The gene calls are TRBV5-1 and TRBJ1-1; 7 bases are shared with TRBD1. Per germline, CDR1 SGHRS and CDR2 YFSETQ. CDR3 length: 13 residues. The V segment lost 8 bases and the J segment 1 base; nucleotides outside the gene matches: 5. For the CDR3, the DNA is TGCGCCAGTCATGGGACAGCGAACACTGAAGCTTTCTTT. It codes for CASHGTANTEAFF.